This paragraph reports one T cell receptor (beta chain). The data originate from a study of identifying expanded T cells in peripheral blood. Germline CDR1 reads MNHNS; CDR2 reads SASEGT. This CDR3 is 14 amino acids long. V was clipped by 4 bases and J by 8 bases, with 17 bases between them. TCRdb's table, derived via immunoSEQ multiplex PCR, lists solely in-frame clones and lacks some. Of about 90,000 clones listed, about 88% are singletons. Sequencing was done on a sample of blood. J is TRBJ1-2 and V is TRBV6-1; D is undetermined. This TCR was recovered from a person aged 18 to 69 in good health. Written as DNA, the CDR3 is TGTGCCAGCAGTGTCGTCGTAAACTTAGGGGGCTACACCTTC. It encodes CASSVVVNLGGYTF.